What follows are 26 T cell receptor beta chains derived from one specimen sequenced in a study of cytomegalovirus exposure and HLA in healthy donors. With 60 Vbeta and 13 Jbeta primers, the PCR was carried out. Using immunoSEQ multiplex PCR, the repertoire was profiled, and TCRdb retains in-frame clones only, with some absent. Recorded for this sample: more than 40,000 clones. The source material was PBMCs. The receptors here all came from a male donor in good health and CMV-seronegative.

The chain recombines TRBV20-1 with TRBJ1-1; D gene uncertain. From germline, CDR1 is DFQATT and CDR2 SNEGSKA (reference sequence). Trimming removed 3 bases at V and 8 bases at J, with 7 bases between. The CDR3 loop spans 10 amino acids. For the CDR3, the DNA is TGCAGTGCTAGCCGCAGGGAAGCTTTCTTT. It specifies CSASRREAFF.

The rearrangement joins TRBV19 to TRBJ1-5, with 7 bases matching TRBD1. The germline gives CDR1 LNHDA, CDR2 SQIVND (reference sequence). The CDR3 has 14 residues. After removal of 5 bases from V and 4 bases from J, the junction contained 5 bases not matched to a gene. This chain's CDR3 is CASSGVTGNQPQHF. CDR3 DNA sequence: TGTGCCAGTAGTGGGGTGACAGGGAATCAGCCCCAGCATTTT.

The CDR3 DNA follows: TGCAGCGTTGAAGATCTAGGGACAGGGGGAGTCGGCTACACCTTC. Its protein is CSVEDLGTGGVGYTF. The rearrangement links TRBV29-1 to TRBJ1-2; 11 bases match TRBD1. With V trimmed by 0 bases and J by 8 bases, 8 bases remained unmatched. From germline, CDR1 is SQVTM and CDR2 ANQGSEA. The CDR3 extends over 15 amino acids.

This chain connects TRBV19 to TRBJ2-3; 8 positions match TRBD2. J was trimmed by 1 base and V by 5 bases; bases with no gene match: 5. Germline V lookup: CDR1 LNHDA, CDR2 SQIVND (reference sequence). The CDR3 totals 15 residues. In DNA, the CDR3 is TGTGCCAGTAGTGTACCAGCGGGGGGCACAGATACGCAGTATTTT. Translation gives CASSVPAGGTDTQYF.

The rearrangement links TRBV7-2 to TRBJ1-1; 9 bases fit TRBD1. V was pared by 5 bases and J by 1 base, with 11 bases of the junction left unmatched. Germline CDR1 is SGHTA and CDR2 is FQGNSA. The CDR3 totals 17 residues. The DNA of the CDR3 is TGTGCCAGCAGCCGAACCTCCGGGACAGGGACGAACACTGAAGCTTTCTTT. This translates into CASSRTSGTGTNTEAFF.

V usage is TRBV5-1 and J usage is TRBJ1-1; tentative D call: TRBD1 (6 bases). The CDR3 runs to 13 residues. Deletions cut 7 bases from V and 0 bases from J, with 10 bases between. Germline assignment: CDR1 SGHRS and CDR2 YFSETQ. The CDR3 nucleotides read TGCGCCAGCCACGACAGGCTGAACACTGAAGCTTTCTTT. This gives the protein CASHDRLNTEAFF. The whole variable domain, filled in from reference TRBV5-1 and TRBJ1-1, reads KAGVTQTPRYLIKTRGQQVTLSCSPISGHRSVSWYQQTPGQGLQFLFEYFSETQRNKGNFPGRFSGRQFSNSRSEMNVSTLELGDSALYLCASHDRLNTEAFFGQGTRLTVV.

This chain joins TRBV5-1 and TRBJ2-5, with 10 nucleotides matching TRBD1. V dropped 4 bases and J dropped 5; count of bases not matched to a gene: 5. From germline, CDR1 is SGHRS and CDR2 YFSETQ. The CDR3 covers 14 residues. CDR3 residues: CASSQGQGTETQYF. The CDR3 bases are TGCGCCAGCAGCCAGGGACAGGGGACGGAGACCCAGTACTTC.

The gene calls are TRBV7-6 and TRBJ2-7, with 9 positions matching TRBD2. The CDR3 runs to 17 residues. Germline values: CDR1 SGHVS, CDR2 FNYEAQ. V lost 5 bases and J lost 2; bases outside the gene matches: 13. In nucleotides, the CDR3 is TGTGCCAGCAGCCCAGGGTTACTAGCGGGTGTTACCTACGAGCAGTACTTC. This codes for CASSPGLLAGVTYEQYF.

The CDR3 is CASSEATTGNGGYTF. Here the CDR3 DNA reads TGTGCCAGCAGTGAAGCCACGACAGGGAACGGTGGCTACACCTTC. The rearrangement joins TRBV2 to TRBJ1-2; TRBD1 agrees at 7 bases. The V and J ends lost 0 bases and 7 bases, in that order; junction bases with no gene match: 8. The CDR3 loop spans 15 amino acids. Germline assignment: CDR1 SNHLY and CDR2 FYNNEI.

The chain combines TRBV4-1 with TRBJ2-2; 11 nucleotides align to TRBD2. The germline CDR1 and CDR2 sequences are MGHRA and YSYEKL. With V trimmed by 4 bases and J by 0 bases, 4 bases remained unmatched. This CDR3 is 17 amino acids long. The CDR3 reads CASSRTLAGANTGELFF. Here the CDR3 DNA reads TGCGCCAGCAGCCGGACACTAGCGGGGGCGAACACCGGGGAGCTGTTTTTT.

V gene TRBV4-2 combines with J gene TRBJ1-5; weak D call: TRBD1 (5 bases). This CDR3 is built from 13 residues. V dropped 6 bases and J dropped 1 base, with 7 bases sitting between them. The germline gives CDR1 LGHNA, CDR2 YNFKEQ. As DNA, the CDR3 is TGTGCCAGCAGTCGACAGAGCAATCAGCCCCAGCATTTT. This codes for CASSRQSNQPQHF.

This sequence joins TRBV10-3 and TRBJ1-4; no definite D call. V lost 0 bases, J lost 11 bases, and 10 bases lay in between. Germline V gene lookup returns CDR1 ENHRY and CDR2 SYGVKD. CDR3 length equals 13 residues. CDR3 amino acids: CAISESNSEKLFF. The CDR3 DNA reads as TGTGCCATCAGTGAGTCGAATAGTGAGAAACTGTTTTTT.

This chain joins TRBV18 and TRBJ2-3; the D is unclear. The V gene's germline CDR1 is KGHSH and CDR2 LQKENI. Trimming pared 5 bases from V and 5 bases from J, leaving 5 bases between. This CDR3 spans 11 amino acids. CDR3 in amino acids: CASSNKDTQYF. The CDR3 DNA is TGTGCCAGCTCAAACAAAGATACGCAGTATTTT.

The chain couples TRBV7-9 to TRBJ2-7, with D maybe TRBD2 (5 bases). This CDR3 spans 14 amino acids. The germline V gene encodes CDR1 SEHNR and CDR2 FQNEAQ (reference sequence). V was trimmed by 8 bases and J by 7 bases, leaving 21 bases between them. CDR3 nucleotides: TGTGCCAGCTCCTGGGAAGTTGGTGGCGGGGAGCAGTACTTC. Its protein is CASSWEVGGGEQYF. The complete variable domain, with remaining parts taken from reference TRBV7-9 and TRBJ2-7, reads DTGVSQNPRHKITKRGQNVTFRCDPISEHNRLYWYRQTLGQGPEFLTYFQNEAQLEKSRLLSDRFSAERPKGSFSTLEIQRTEQGDSAMYLCASSWEVGGGEQYFGPGTRLTVT.

The chain combines TRBV7-2 with TRBJ2-3; TRBD2 matches at 9 bases. The J segment lost 4 bases and the V segment lost 1 base, leaving 3 bases of the junction unmatched. The length of the CDR3 is 15 residues. Per germline, CDR1 SGHTA and CDR2 FQGNSA. CDR3 loop: CASSLGLAAADTQYF. As DNA, the CDR3 is TGTGCCAGCAGCTTAGGACTAGCGGCCGCAGATACGCAGTATTTT.

This chain connects TRBV29-1 to TRBJ2-1; maybe TRBD1 (6 bases). The CDR3 spans 12 residues. V was pared by 8 bases and J by 6 bases, with 14 bases between. Germline values: CDR1 SQVTM, CDR2 ANQGSEA. CDR3 residues: CSFTGPINEQFF. The CDR3 DNA follows: TGCAGCTTCACAGGGCCTATCAATGAGCAGTTCTTC.

The genes are TRBV15 and TRBJ1-2; possibly TRBD1 for D (5 bases). V lost 0 bases, J lost 5 bases, and 16 bases lay in between. CDR3 length equals 16 residues. Germline lookup yields CDR1 LNHNV and CDR2 YYDKDF (reference sequence). CDR3 in amino acids: CATSRDQAGQTYGYTF. The CDR3 DNA reads TGTGCCACCAGCAGAGATCAGGCGGGGCAGACTTATGGCTACACCTTC.

This chain uses TRBV9 with TRBJ2-3, with 9 positions matching TRBD2. The V gene end was trimmed by 4 bases and the J gene end by 0 bases; junction bases not matched to a gene: 6. Germline V gives CDR1 SGDLS, CDR2 YYNGEE. This CDR3 has 16 amino acids. The CDR3 region is CASSPGLAGSTDTQYF. In DNA, the CDR3 is TGTGCCAGCAGCCCCGGGCTAGCGGGAAGCACAGATACGCAGTATTTT.

The chain joins TRBV4-2 to TRBJ2-1; a weak D match, TRBD2 (7 bases). Germline lookup yields CDR1 LGHNA and CDR2 YNFKEQ. The CDR3 covers 17 residues. V lost 1 base, J lost 2 bases, and 15 bases lay in between. CDR3 DNA: TGTGCCAGCAGCCAAGGTGATGGCGGGGGCCCCTACAATGAGCAGTTCTTC. This codes for CASSQGDGGGPYNEQFF.

The rearrangement uses TRBV4-2 and TRBJ2-2, with 7 positions matching TRBD2. Germline values: CDR1 LGHNA, CDR2 YNFKEQ. V lost 1 base to trimming and J lost 6 bases; unmatched junction nucleotides: 5. The CDR3 runs 15 residues. The CDR3 loop is CASSQASGEAGELFF. DNA of the CDR3: TGTGCCAGCAGCCAAGCCAGCGGGGAGGCCGGGGAGCTGTTTTTT.

This chain joins TRBV10-3 and TRBJ2-3; 15 positions match TRBD2. Unmatched junction bases numbered 3, after V lost 2 bases and J lost 3 bases. This CDR3 contains 17 residues. Germline CDR1 and CDR2: ENHRY and SYGVKD. CDR3 residues: CAISEPGLAGGTDTQYF. In DNA, the CDR3 is TGTGCCATCAGTGAGCCGGGACTAGCGGGGGGAACAGATACGCAGTATTTT.

This chain connects TRBV10-3 to TRBJ1-2; possible D gene TRBD1, 5 bases. The length of the CDR3 is 14 residues. CDR1 is ENHRY, CDR2 SYGVKD, per germline. V was clipped by 6 bases and J by 8 bases, with 19 bases between them. The CDR3 DNA sequence: TGTGCCATCAGGGTAGGAGGGGACGGAGGAGGCTACACCTTC. This encodes CAIRVGGDGGGYTF.

The chain joins TRBV9 to TRBJ2-7; 9 nucleotides agree with TRBD1. Germline V CDR1 and CDR2: SGDLS, YYNGEE. This CDR3 contains 15 residues. The V segment lost 3 bases and the J segment 6 bases; nucleotides outside the gene matches: 10. The CDR3 here is CASSEGDRAFGEQYF. In nucleotides, the CDR3 is TGTGCCAGCAGCGAGGGGGACAGGGCCTTTGGCGAGCAGTACTTC.

This rearrangement joins TRBV30 to TRBJ2-5; the D gene is possibly TRBD2 (7 bases). Germline CDR1 GTSNPN, CDR2 SVGIG (reference sequence). This CDR3 has 14 residues. Trimming took off 2 bases at V and 5 bases at J, with 15 bases between the two ends. The CDR3 region has the DNA TGTGCCTGGAGTCCGAGGGGGGGAGGCGAGACCCAGTACTTC. Translation: CAWSPRGGGETQYF.

The J gene is TRBJ1-2, the V gene TRBV4-1; D gene unclear. The CDR3 has 16 amino acids. The germline V and J ends were trimmed by 3 bases and 5 bases, with 19 bases remaining between them. Per germline, CDR1 MGHRA and CDR2 YSYEKL. The DNA for the CDR3 is TGCGCCAGCAGCCAGAATACAGTAGTAAGGACTTATGGCTACACCTTC. As protein: CASSQNTVVRTYGYTF.

V and J are TRBV9 and TRBJ1-6; D remains ambiguous. The CDR3 runs 14 residues. Trimming cost V 2 bases and J 4 bases, with 7 bases left between them. CDR1 is SGDLS and CDR2 is YYNGEE in the germline V gene. CDR3 nucleotides: TGTGCCAGCAGCGTGGCAGTTTATAATTCACCCCTCCACTTT. It specifies CASSVAVYNSPLHF.